The 31 T cell receptor beta chains presented below share a single source sample, sequenced in a study of shared clonotypes between healthy human individuals. The protocol was immunoSEQ multiplex PCR, while the TCRdb copy is restricted to in-frame clones and leaves out a portion. The sample has some 1 million clones; approximately 68% are singletons. The specimen was memory CD4+ T cells sorted from blood. Sample subset: CD45RA-negative fraction. The receptors originated from a young man in good health.

The chain carries TRBV11-2 and TRBJ2-4, with 10 bases that match TRBD1. This CDR3 has 15 amino acids. Trimming cost V 3 bases and J 8 bases; bases outside gene matches: 7. Germline V gives CDR1 SGHAT, CDR2 FQNNGV. CDR3 protein: CASSLEDRGRDIQYF. CDR3 in DNA: TGTGCCAGCAGCTTGGAGGACAGGGGGAGAGACATTCAGTACTTC.

The V gene is TRBV9, the J gene TRBJ2-1, with TRBD2 matching over 7 bases. This CDR3 has 16 residues. Germline trimming cut 0 bases from V and 8 bases from J; bases unmatched to any gene: 11. The germline V gene encodes CDR1 SGDLS and CDR2 YYNGEE. The CDR3 loop reads CASSVAGGGPKDEQFF. The CDR3 nucleotides are TGTGCCAGCAGCGTAGCCGGGGGAGGGCCTAAGGATGAGCAGTTCTTC. Complete variable domain (other parts from reference TRBV9 and TRBJ2-1): DSGVTQTPKHLITATGQRVTLRCSPRSGDLSVYWYQQSLDQGLQFLIQYYNGEERAKGNILERFSAQQFPDLHSELNLSSLELGDSALYFCASSVAGGGPKDEQFFGPGTRLTVL.

This chain links TRBV2 with TRBJ2-1, with 8 bases lining up with TRBD2. This CDR3 is built from 12 residues. The V gene's germline CDR1 is SNHLY and CDR2 FYNNEI. CDR3 residues: CVSGRENNEQFF. The CDR3 nucleotides are TGTGTCTCCGGGAGGGAGAACAATGAGCAGTTCTTC. Variable domain in full (rest from reference TRBV2 and TRBJ2-1): EPEVTQTPSHQVTQMGQEVILRCVPISNHLYFYWYRQILGQKVEFLVSFYNNEISEKSEIFDDQFSVERPDGSNFTLKIRSTKLEDSAMYFCVSGRENNEQFFGPGTRLTVL.

This chain connects TRBV10-3 to TRBJ1-1, with unresolved D. Deletions cut 2 bases from V and 2 bases from J, with 9 bases between. Looked up from germline, CDR1 is ENHRY and CDR2 is SYGVKD. The CDR3 contains 14 residues. The CDR3 coding sequence is TGTGCCATCAGTGAGGGGCAGCCTAACACTGAAGCTTTCTTT. It encodes CAISEGQPNTEAFF.

V and J are TRBV29-1 and TRBJ1-2; D not resolved. This CDR3 is built from 15 residues. Trimming removed 0 bases from V and 8 bases from J, with 19 bases in between. Germline CDR1 reads SQVTM; CDR2 reads ANQGSEA. CDR3 DNA sequence: TGCAGCGTTGAAGATCGGTGGGGAGGGAATGGCGGCTACACCTTC. This translates into CSVEDRWGGNGGYTF.

The chain is built from TRBV2 and TRBJ2-7; TRBD2 might be the D (7 bases). The V gene lost 6 bases and the J gene lost 7 bases, with 25 bases spanning the gap. This CDR3 spans 16 amino acids. Germline values: CDR1 SNHLY, CDR2 FYNNEI. The CDR3 reads CASRDWGGSSSLEQYF. The DNA of the CDR3 is TGTGCCAGCAGGGACTGGGGGGGCTCATCCTCTTTGGAGCAGTACTTC.

The CDR3 sequence is CASSPQRGSGDTDTQYF. CDR3 sequence (DNA): TGTGCCAGCTCACCACAAAGAGGTAGCGGGGACACAGATACGCAGTATTTT. The V gene is TRBV18, the J gene TRBJ2-3, with 8 nucleotides matching TRBD2. Germline CDR1 reads KGHSH; CDR2 reads LQKENI. V trimming: 1 base; J trimming: 2 bases; junction bases outside the gene matches: 8. The CDR3 length is 17 residues.

The V and J genes are TRBV7-9 and TRBJ2-2, with TRBD1 matching 7 bases. This CDR3 is 14 amino acids long. Germline loops: CDR1 SEHNR, CDR2 FQNEAQ (reference sequence). Trimming took 3 bases from V and 5 from J; bases not matched to a gene: 3. The CDR3 loop reads CASSLTGQTGELFF. CDR3 DNA sequence: TGTGCCAGCAGCTTGACAGGGCAGACCGGGGAGCTGTTTTTT. Drawing the rest from reference TRBV7-9 and TRBJ2-2, the complete variable domain is DTGVSQNPRHKITKRGQNVTFRCDPISEHNRLYWYRQTLGQGPEFLTYFQNEAQLEKSRLLSDRFSAERPKGSFSTLEIQRTEQGDSAMYLCASSLTGQTGELFFGEGSRLTVL.

The rearrangement uses TRBV13 and TRBJ2-7; D possibly matches TRBD1 or TRBD2 (5 bases each). The CDR3 is 15 amino acids. CDR1 PRHDT and CDR2 FYEKMQ come from the germline V gene (reference sequence). Trimming took 5 bases from V and 0 from J, leaving 14 bases between them. The CDR3 nucleotides are TGTGCCAGCAGCCCCAGGGCAGGGAGCTCCTACGAGCAGTACTTC. Encoded protein: CASSPRAGSSYEQYF.

The CDR3 region has the DNA TGCGCCAGCAGACTACAGGGGCACACTGAAGCTTTCTTT. It codes for CASRLQGHTEAFF. The rearrangement uses TRBV5-1 and TRBJ1-1; 7 nucleotides agree with TRBD1. The germline CDR1 and CDR2 sequences are SGHRS and YFSETQ. The CDR3 loop spans 13 amino acids. The ends lost 5 bases at V and 3 bases at J; junction bases unmatched: 4.

The rearrangement links TRBV7-2 to TRBJ2-1, with TRBD2 identical over 7 bases. The CDR3 consists of 17 residues. Germline lookup yields CDR1 SGHTA and CDR2 FQGNSA. The V and J ends lost 5 bases and 4 bases, in that order; junction bases with no gene match: 14. CDR3 sequence reads: CASSASLGGSRYNEQFF. The CDR3 nucleotides are TGTGCCAGCAGCGCTAGTCTCGGCGGGAGTAGGTACAATGAGCAGTTCTTC. The full variable domain, rest sourced from reference TRBV7-2 and TRBJ2-1, is GAGVSQSPSNKVTEKGKDVELRCDPISGHTALYWYRQSLGQGLEFLIYFQGNSAPDKSGLPSDRFSAERTGGSVSTLTIQRTQQEDSAVYLCASSASLGGSRYNEQFFGPGTRLTVL.

This rearrangement joins TRBV11-2 to TRBJ2-2, with 8 bases identical to TRBD1. This CDR3 has 16 amino acids. Germline V gene lookup returns CDR1 SGHAT and CDR2 FQNNGV. Trimming at V came to 5 bases and at J to 4 bases, leaving 9 bases not matched to a gene. CDR3 nucleotide sequence: TGTGCCAGCAGCCGACAAGCCGGGACAGGCACCGGGGAGCTGTTTTTT. This translates into CASSRQAGTGTGELFF.

V usage is TRBV19 and J usage is TRBJ2-3, with D unclear. The CDR3 is made up of 14 amino acids. Deletions cut 3 bases from V and 2 bases from J, with 9 bases between. CDR1 LNHDA and CDR2 SQIVND come from the germline V gene (reference sequence). CDR3 in amino acids: CASSMATYTDTQYF. In DNA, the CDR3 is TGTGCCAGTAGTATGGCGACCTACACAGATACGCAGTATTTT.

In the case of this clone: Other DNA sequences in this specimen translate into the identical CDR3. This sequence joins TRBV18 and TRBJ2-7, with 8 positions matching TRBD2. Trimming cost V 3 bases and J 3 bases; bases outside gene matches: 1. The CDR3 runs 13 residues. CDR1 is KGHSH, CDR2 LQKENI, per germline. The CDR3 reads CASSPRGGYEQYF. CDR3 bases: TGTGCCAGCTCACCCCGGGGGGGCTACGAGCAGTACTTC.

This rearrangement joins TRBV5-1 to TRBJ2-2; tentative D call: TRBD1 (6 bases). Deletions cut 2 bases from V and 1 base from J, with 15 bases between. Looked up from germline, CDR1 is SGHRS and CDR2 is YFSETQ. The CDR3 has 17 residues. CDR3 nucleotides: TGCGCCAGCAGCTTAAGGGGCGAGACAGGGAACACCGGGGAGCTGTTTTTT. Residues: CASSLRGETGNTGELFF.

The chain is built from TRBV9 and TRBJ1-2, with a tentative D call TRBD1 (6 bases). Germline CDR1 reads SGDLS; CDR2 reads YYNGEE. This CDR3 is 16 amino acids long. Trimming removed 0 bases from V and 3 bases from J, with 15 bases in between. The CDR3 spells CASSVEPRTAYYGYTF. DNA of the CDR3: TGTGCCAGCAGCGTAGAACCCAGGACAGCTTACTATGGCTACACCTTC.

Comments on this clone: A junction end diverges from the germline sequence, so it may reflect a read error. J is TRBJ1-2 and V is TRBV6-1; D is possibly TRBD1 (6 bases). This CDR3 contains 12 residues. Germline-derived CDR1 and CDR2 are MNHNS and SASEGT. This chain's CDR3 is CASSVNRAGYTF. The DNA for the CDR3 is TGTGCCAGTAGTGTTAACAGGGCTGGCTACACCTTC.

This chain connects TRBV7-9 to TRBJ1-1; D is uncertain. The CDR3 consists of 15 residues. CDR1 SEHNR and CDR2 FQNEAQ come from the germline V gene (reference sequence). Trimming took off 5 bases at V and 3 bases at J, with 16 bases between the two ends. The CDR3: CASSAQSGGHTEAFF. The CDR3 DNA is TGTGCCAGCAGCGCCCAATCAGGAGGCCACACTGAAGCTTTCTTT. Filled out from reference TRBV7-9 and TRBJ1-1, the complete variable domain reads DTGVSQNPRHKITKRGQNVTFRCDPISEHNRLYWYRQTLGQGPEFLTYFQNEAQLEKSRLLSDRFSAERPKGSFSTLEIQRTEQGDSAMYLCASSAQSGGHTEAFFGQGTRLTVV.

The genes are TRBV7-9 and TRBJ2-2; TRBD1 agrees at 9 bases. Germline loops: CDR1 SEHNR, CDR2 FQNEAQ (reference sequence). The CDR3 sequence is 15 residues long. V lost 5 bases and J lost 3; bases outside the gene matches: 4. The CDR3 protein is CASSKWTGDTGELFF. The CDR3 region has the DNA TGTGCCAGCAGCAAATGGACAGGGGACACCGGGGAGCTGTTTTTT.

The J gene is TRBJ2-1, the V gene TRBV6-5; maybe TRBD2 (5 bases). The CDR3 runs 13 residues. Deletions cut 4 bases from V and 6 bases from J, with 10 bases between. The germline V gene has CDR1 MNHEY and CDR2 SVGAGI. This CDR3 reads CASSSEGSNEQFF. In DNA, the CDR3 is TGTGCCAGCAGTTCCGAGGGAAGCAATGAGCAGTTCTTC.

This chain joins TRBV19 and TRBJ2-6; 7 nucleotides align to TRBD1. The trim removed 6 bases at V and 0 bases at J, leaving 2 bases unmatched. The CDR3 loop spans 15 amino acids. The germline V gene has CDR1 LNHDA and CDR2 SQIVND (reference sequence). This CDR3 is CASRGQPSGANVLTF. CDR3 DNA: TGTGCCAGTAGGGGACAGCCCTCTGGGGCCAACGTCCTGACTTTC.

The rearrangement links TRBV7-2 to TRBJ2-7; unclear D gene. Trimming took 5 bases from V and 5 from J, leaving 10 bases between them. The CDR3 runs 12 residues. Germline V gene data show CDR1 as SGHTA and CDR2 as FQGNSA. Here the CDR3 reads CASSLLTHEQYF. CDR3 in DNA: TGTGCCAGCAGCCTGTTGACCCACGAGCAGTACTTC.

The rearrangement uses TRBV9 and TRBJ2-2, with D tentatively TRBD2 (7 bases). The CDR3 spans 16 residues. CDR1 and CDR2 (germline): SGDLS, YYNGEE. The V and J ends lost 3 bases and 3 bases respectively, with 15 bases between them. This chain's CDR3 is CASSARGGADTGELFF. Here the CDR3 DNA reads TGTGCCAGCAGCGCCAGAGGGGGGGCTGACACCGGGGAGCTGTTTTTT.

V and J are TRBV27 and TRBJ1-2; no definite D call. Between the trimmed V and J ends, which lost 2 bases and 5 bases, there was a span of 3 bases. Per germline, CDR1 MNHEY and CDR2 SMNVEV (reference sequence). This CDR3 spans 11 amino acids. CDR3 sequence reads: CASSLGYGYTF. CDR3 nucleotide sequence: TGTGCCAGCAGTTTAGGGTATGGCTACACCTTC.

The chain couples TRBV19 to TRBJ2-5; a weak D match, TRBD1 (6 bases). Germline V gives CDR1 LNHDA, CDR2 SQIVND (reference sequence). V gave up 6 bases and J gave up 2 bases, with 7 bases separating them. This CDR3 is built from 12 residues. The CDR3 nucleotides are TGTGCCAGTAGGGACAGTCAAGAGACCCAGTACTTC. Its protein is CASRDSQETQYF.

As regards this clone: Other DNA sequences in the same sample also yield this CDR3. The rearrangement links TRBV19 to TRBJ2-2, with D uncertain. Trimming left V 2 bases short and J 0 bases short, with 7 bases between. This CDR3 contains 15 residues. Per the germline V gene, CDR1 is LNHDA and CDR2 is SQIVND (reference sequence). DNA of the CDR3: TGTGCCAGTAGTATAAAGGGTGCGAACACCGGGGAGCTGTTTTTT. It specifies CASSIKGANTGELFF.

This clone was seen just once. This sequence joins TRBV30 and TRBJ2-3; 10 bases are shared with TRBD1. V lost 7 bases to trimming and J lost 2 bases; unmatched junction nucleotides: 3. The CDR3 consists of 13 residues. CDR1 and CDR2 (germline): GTSNPN, SVGIG (reference sequence). The CDR3 nucleotides read TGTGCCTCCCGACAGGGGGCCACAGATACGCAGTATTTT. This sequence encodes CASRQGATDTQYF.

This chain joins TRBV13 and TRBJ2-7; TRBD1 matches at 10 bases. The germline gives CDR1 PRHDT, CDR2 FYEKMQ (reference sequence). This CDR3 region has 15 residues. J was trimmed by 3 bases and V by 5 bases; bases with no gene match: 7. The CDR3 protein is CASSPPGQGYYEQYF. As DNA, the CDR3 is TGTGCCAGCAGCCCCCCGGGACAGGGGTACTACGAGCAGTACTTC.

V gene TRBV6-5 combines with J gene TRBJ1-1; 7 bases map to TRBD1. V was clipped by 4 bases and J by 3 bases; unmatched bases: 8. From germline, CDR1 is MNHEY and CDR2 SVGAGI. The CDR3 extends over 15 amino acids. The CDR3 spells CASSSSGGTHTEAFF. Here the CDR3 DNA reads TGTGCCAGCAGTTCCTCAGGGGGTACCCACACTGAAGCTTTCTTT.

The chain joins TRBV28 to TRBJ2-5; weak D call: TRBD2 (5 bases). Germline lookup yields CDR1 MDHEN and CDR2 SYDVKM. The CDR3 length is 14 residues. Trimming pared 6 bases from V and 1 base from J, leaving 12 bases between. CDR3 loop: CASSPGELQETQYF. The CDR3 nucleotides read TGTGCCAGCAGCCCCGGGGAGCTCCAAGAGACCCAGTACTTC.

J is TRBJ2-1 and V is TRBV5-4; D gene unclear. The CDR3 extends over 14 amino acids. The germline gives CDR1 SGHNT, CDR2 YYREEE (reference sequence). V lost 2 bases and J lost 2, with 8 bases in between. DNA for the CDR3: TGTGCCAGCAGCTTAATTGGGCCCTACAATGAGCAGTTCTTC. Translating it yields CASSLIGPYNEQFF.